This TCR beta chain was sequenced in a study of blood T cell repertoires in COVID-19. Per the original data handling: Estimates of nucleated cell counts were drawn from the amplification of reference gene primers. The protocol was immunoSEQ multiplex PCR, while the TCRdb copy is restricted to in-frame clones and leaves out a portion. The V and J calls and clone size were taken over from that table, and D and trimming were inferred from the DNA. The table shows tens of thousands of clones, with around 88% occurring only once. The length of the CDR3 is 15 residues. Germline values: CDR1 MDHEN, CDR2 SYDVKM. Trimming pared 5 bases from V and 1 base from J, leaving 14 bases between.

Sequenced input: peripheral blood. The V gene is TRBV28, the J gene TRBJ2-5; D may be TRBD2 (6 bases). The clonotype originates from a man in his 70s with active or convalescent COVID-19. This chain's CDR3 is CASSPHLGGQETQYF. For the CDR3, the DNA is TGTGCCAGCAGTCCACACCTGGGGGGCCAAGAGACCCAGTACTTC.